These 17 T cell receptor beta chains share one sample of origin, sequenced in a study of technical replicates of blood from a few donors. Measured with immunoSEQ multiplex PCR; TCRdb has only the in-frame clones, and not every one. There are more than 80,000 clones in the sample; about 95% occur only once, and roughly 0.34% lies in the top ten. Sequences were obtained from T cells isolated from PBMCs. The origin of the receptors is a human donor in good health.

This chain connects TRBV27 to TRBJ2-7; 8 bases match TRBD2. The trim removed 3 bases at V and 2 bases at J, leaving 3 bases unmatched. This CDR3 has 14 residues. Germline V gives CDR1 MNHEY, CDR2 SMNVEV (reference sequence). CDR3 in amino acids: CASSFSGITYEQYF. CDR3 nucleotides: TGTGCCAGCAGTTTTAGCGGGATAACCTACGAGCAGTACTTC.

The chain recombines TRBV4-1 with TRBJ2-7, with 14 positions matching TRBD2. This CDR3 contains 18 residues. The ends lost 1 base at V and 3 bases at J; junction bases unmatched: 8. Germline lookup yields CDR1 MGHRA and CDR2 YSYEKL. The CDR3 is CASSQGLAGGSRFYEQYF. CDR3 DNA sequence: TGCGCCAGCAGCCAAGGACTAGCGGGAGGGTCCCGCTTCTACGAGCAGTACTTC.

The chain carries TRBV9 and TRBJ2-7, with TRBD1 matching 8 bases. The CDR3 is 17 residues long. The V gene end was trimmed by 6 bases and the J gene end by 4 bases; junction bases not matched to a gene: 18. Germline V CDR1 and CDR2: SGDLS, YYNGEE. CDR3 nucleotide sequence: TGTGCCAGCACCGCCTCCGCGACTCCAGGGGGCGTATACGAGCAGTACTTC. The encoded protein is CASTASATPGGVYEQYF.

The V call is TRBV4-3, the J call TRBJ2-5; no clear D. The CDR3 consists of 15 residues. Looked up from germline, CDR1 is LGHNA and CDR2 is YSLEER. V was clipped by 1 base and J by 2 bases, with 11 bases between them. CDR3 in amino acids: CASSQGSQRQETQYF. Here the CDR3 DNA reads TGCGCCAGCAGCCAAGGCTCCCAGCGACAAGAGACCCAGTACTTC.

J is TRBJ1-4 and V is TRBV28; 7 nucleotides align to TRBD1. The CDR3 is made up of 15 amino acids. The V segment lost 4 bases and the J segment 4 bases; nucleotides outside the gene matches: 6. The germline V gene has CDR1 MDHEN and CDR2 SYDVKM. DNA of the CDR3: TGTGCCAGCAGTTCCCGGGACAGCAATAATGAAAAACTGTTTTTT. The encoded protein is CASSSRDSNNEKLFF.

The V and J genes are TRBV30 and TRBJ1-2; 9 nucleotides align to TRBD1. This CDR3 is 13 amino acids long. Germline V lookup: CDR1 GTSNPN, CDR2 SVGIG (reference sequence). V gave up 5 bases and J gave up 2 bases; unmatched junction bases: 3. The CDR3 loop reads CAWEGQGNYGYTF. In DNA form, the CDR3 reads TGTGCCTGGGAAGGACAGGGGAACTATGGCTACACCTTC.

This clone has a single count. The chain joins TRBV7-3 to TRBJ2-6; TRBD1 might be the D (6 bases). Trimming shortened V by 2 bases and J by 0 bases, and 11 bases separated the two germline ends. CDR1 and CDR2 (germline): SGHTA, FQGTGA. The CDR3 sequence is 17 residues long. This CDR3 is CASSLGAGVSGANVLTF. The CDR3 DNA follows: TGTGCCAGCAGCTTAGGGGCAGGGGTCTCTGGGGCCAACGTCCTGACTTTC.

The CDR3: CAIQLQGNYGYTF. The CDR3 nucleotides read TGTGCCATCCAATTACAGGGAAATTATGGCTACACCTTC. The chain is built from TRBV10-3 and TRBJ1-2; TRBD1 might be the D (6 bases). Germline V CDR1 and CDR2: ENHRY, SYGVKD. V was pared by 8 bases and J by 5 bases, with 15 bases between. The CDR3 covers 13 residues.

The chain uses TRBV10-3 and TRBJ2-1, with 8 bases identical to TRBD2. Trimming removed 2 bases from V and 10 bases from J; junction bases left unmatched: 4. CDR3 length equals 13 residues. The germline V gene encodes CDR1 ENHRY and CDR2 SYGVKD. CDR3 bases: TGTGCCATCAGTGAGAAACGGGAGGGAGAGCAGTTCTTC. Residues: CAISEKREGEQFF.

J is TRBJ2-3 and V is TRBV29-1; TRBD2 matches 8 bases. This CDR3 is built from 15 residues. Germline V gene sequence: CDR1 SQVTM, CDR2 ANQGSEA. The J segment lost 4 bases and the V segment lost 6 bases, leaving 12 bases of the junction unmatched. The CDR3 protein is CSVDPSGRGADTQYF. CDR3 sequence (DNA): TGCAGCGTGGATCCCAGCGGGAGAGGAGCAGATACGCAGTATTTT.

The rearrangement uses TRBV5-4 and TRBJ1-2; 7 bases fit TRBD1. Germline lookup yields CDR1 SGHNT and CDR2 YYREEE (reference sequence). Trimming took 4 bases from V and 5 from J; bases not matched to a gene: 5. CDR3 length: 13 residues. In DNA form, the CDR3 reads TGTGCCAGCAGCCCCACAGGGGATTATGGCTACACCTTC. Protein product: CASSPTGDYGYTF.

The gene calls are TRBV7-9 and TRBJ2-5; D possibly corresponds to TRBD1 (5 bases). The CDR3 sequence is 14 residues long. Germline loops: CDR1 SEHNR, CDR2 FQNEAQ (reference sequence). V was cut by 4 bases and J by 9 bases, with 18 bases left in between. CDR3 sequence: CASSSDGHGDSQYF. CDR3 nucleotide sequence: TGTGCCAGCAGCTCCGACGGACATGGAGACTCCCAGTACTTC.

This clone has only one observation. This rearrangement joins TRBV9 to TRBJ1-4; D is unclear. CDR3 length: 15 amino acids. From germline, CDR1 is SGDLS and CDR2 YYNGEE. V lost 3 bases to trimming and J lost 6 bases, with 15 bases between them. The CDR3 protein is CASSAGGVSYEKLFF. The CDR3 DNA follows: TGTGCCAGCAGCGCAGGCGGGGTGTCCTATGAAAAACTGTTTTTT.

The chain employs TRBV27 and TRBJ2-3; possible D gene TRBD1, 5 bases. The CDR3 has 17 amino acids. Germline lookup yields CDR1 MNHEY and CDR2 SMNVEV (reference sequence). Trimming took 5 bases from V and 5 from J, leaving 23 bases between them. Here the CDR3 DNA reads TGTGCCAGCAGTATGACCGAACCTTGGGGCGACGGAGATACGCAGTATTTT. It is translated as CASSMTEPWGDGDTQYF.

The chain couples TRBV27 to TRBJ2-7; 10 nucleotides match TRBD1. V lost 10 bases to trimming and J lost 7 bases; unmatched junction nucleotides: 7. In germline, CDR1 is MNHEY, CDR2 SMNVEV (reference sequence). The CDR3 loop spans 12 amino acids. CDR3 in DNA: TGTGCCACCGGGACAGGGGTAAGGGAGCAGTACTTC. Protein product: CATGTGVREQYF.

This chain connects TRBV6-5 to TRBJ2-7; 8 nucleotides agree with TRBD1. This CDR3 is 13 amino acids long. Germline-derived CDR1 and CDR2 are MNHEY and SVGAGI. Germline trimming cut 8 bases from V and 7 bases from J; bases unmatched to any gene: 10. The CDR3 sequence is CASRRTGLEEQYF. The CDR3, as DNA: TGTGCCAGCCGGAGGACAGGGCTAGAGGAGCAGTACTTC.

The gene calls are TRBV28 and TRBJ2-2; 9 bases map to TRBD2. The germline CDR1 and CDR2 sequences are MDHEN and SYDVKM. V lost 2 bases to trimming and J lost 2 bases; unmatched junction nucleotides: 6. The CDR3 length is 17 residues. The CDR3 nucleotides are TGTGCCAGCAGTTTAGGACTAGCGTTAATTAACACCGGGGAGCTGTTTTTT. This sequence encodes CASSLGLALINTGELFF.